Here is one T cell receptor beta chain with its context. These data belong to a study of blood T cell repertoires in COVID-19. V was clipped by 8 bases and J by 3 bases; unmatched bases: 7. The CDR3 has 15 residues. CDR1 and CDR2 from the germline V gene are SNHLY and FYNNEI. Libraries were prepared by immunoSEQ multiplex PCR; TCRdb keeps only in-frame clonotypes and omits some of them. The sample holds fewer than 150,000 clones, roughly 85% seen once. V is TRBV2 and J is TRBJ2-3; 11 positions agree with TRBD2. This TCR was recovered from a human donor in a cohort sampled during active COVID-19. Sequences were obtained from peripheral blood. CDR3 DNA: TGTGCCAGCTGCTATTTAGCGGGGGGGACAGATACGCAGTATTTT. Translated, it gives CASCYLAGGTDTQYF.